The sequence of this T cell receptor beta chain was determined in a study of blood T cell repertoires in COVID-19. Study information: Acute-phase and convalescent COVID-19 samples originated in the United States, Italy and Spain. The analysed material was cDNA or gDNA that came from T cells, B-cell-depleted T cells, or PBMCs.

Original data processing: By means of reference gene primer amplification, nucleated cell counts were estimated. Profiled with immunoSEQ multiplex PCR; TCRdb holds only in-frame clones, not every one. D and trimming were read from the DNA, whereas the V and J calls and clone size are those reported in that table. This sample has about 75,000 clones, with more than 70% found just once. This clone was counted between two and nine times. CDR3 length: 16 amino acids. Germline V gives CDR1 MGHRA, CDR2 YSYEKL. Trimming took off 1 base at V and 1 base at J, with 14 bases between the two ends. The chain couples TRBV4-1 to TRBJ2-7, with D unclear. This TCR was recovered from a human donor in a cohort sampled during active COVID-19. Sequenced: peripheral blood. CDR3 amino acids: CASSQVVSLGSYEQYF. CDR3 bases: TGCGCCAGCAGCCAAGTAGTCTCCCTCGGGTCCTACGAGCAGTACTTC.